These 5 T cell receptor beta chains originate from one sample sequenced in a study of T-cell reconstitution after alpha-beta-depleted transplantation in children (TCRdb year 2016). The treatment or condition label here, explained by the study, means: allogeneic hematopoietic cell transplantation with graft depleted of TCRalphabeta T cells and CD19 B cells. The library was obtained by PCR. The sample was run on an Illumina HiSeq 2500. Molecular barcoding was employed in the preparation of TCR libraries, with unique molecular identifiers being used to normalize TCRbeta repertoire quantification. The raw public reads went through TCRdb reprocessing: fastp at Q25, MiXCR clone calling, in-frame beta chains kept. Records with the same CDR3 protein are collapsed into one entry carrying the most frequent genes and DNA. For this sample there are roughly 420,000 distinct CDR3 sequences; 15% to 20% appear just once. 25% to 35% of the sample belongs to the ten largest clones.

Source: PBMCs, mostly from graft donor cells, taken 360 days after TCRalphabeta/CD19-depleted stem cell transplant. The receptors stem from a boy under two years old who had a stem cell transplant for Wiskott-Aldrich syndrome, so the T cells may come from the graft donor.

This clonotype has only a few counts. V usage is TRBV12-3 or TRBV12-4 and J usage is TRBJ2-3; D is undetermined. The V end was cut by 7 bases, the J end by 9 bases, with 14 bases between. This CDR3 has 12 amino acids. The CDR3, as DNA: TGTGCCAGCATGACCTCGGGTACCACGCAGTATTTT. Residues: CASMTSGTTQYF.

A few counts support this clonotype. V and J are TRBV12-3 or TRBV12-4 and TRBJ2-5; a weak D match, TRBD1 (5 bases). Trimming removed 3 bases from V and 1 base from J, with 12 bases in between. This CDR3 has 15 residues. The CDR3 here is CASSFQGLAQETQYF. The CDR3 coding sequence is TGTGCCAGCAGTTTTCAGGGCCTCGCCCAAGAGACCCAGTACTTC.

This chain links TRBV27 with TRBJ2-7; the D gene is possibly TRBD2 (6 bases). The CDR3 covers 13 residues. The V gene's germline CDR1 is MNHEY and CDR2 SMNVEV (reference sequence). The V and J ends lost 4 bases and 2 bases respectively, with 9 bases between them. CDR3 sequence reads: CASSYGGAYEQYF. The CDR3 region has the DNA TGTGCCAGCAGTTATGGCGGGGCCTACGAGCAGTACTTC.

The V gene is TRBV5-1, the J gene TRBJ2-1; D could derive from TRBD1 or TRBD2 (5 bases each). The CDR3 length is 15 residues. Per the germline V gene, CDR1 is SGHRS and CDR2 is YFSETQ. V was shortened by 3 bases and J by 2 bases, with 12 bases between the two germline ends. The CDR3 here is CASSSGRIPYNEQFF. In nucleotides, the CDR3 is TGCGCCAGCAGCTCGGGACGGATTCCCTACAATGAGCAGTTCTTC.

The chain combines TRBV6-2 or TRBV6-3 with TRBJ2-4; the D call may be TRBD1 or TRBD2 (5 bases each). The ends were cut back, 2 bases at V and 8 bases at J, with 7 bases in the middle. The germline CDR1 and CDR2 sequences are MNHEY and SVGEGT. The CDR3 runs to 12 residues. The CDR3: CASSYEGYIQYF. The CDR3 DNA reads TGTGCCAGCAGTTACGAGGGGTACATTCAGTACTTC.